What follows describes a single TCR beta chain. The germline V gene has CDR1 LGHDT and CDR2 YNNKEL (reference sequence). Trimming left V 0 bases short and J 6 bases short, with 14 bases between. The CDR3 contains 15 residues. In the authors' methods: Amplification from reference gene primers served as the basis for estimated nucleated cell counts. Generated by immunoSEQ multiplex PCR, the TCRdb table keeps only in-frame clones and is missing some. V and J calls and clone size follow that table, whereas D and trimming were derived from the DNA. The sample has around 370,000 clones, about 88% seen once. This sample was taken from a study of blood T cell repertoires in COVID-19. Background on the study: Spain, Italy and the United States supplied samples that represented acute and convalescent COVID-19.

Cohort 3 donors counted as recovered after two negative PCRs, clearance, or resolved symptoms. The rearrangement uses TRBV3-1 (or the pseudogene TRBV3-2) and TRBJ1-2, with a tentative D call TRBD1 (6 bases). The receptor comes from a woman aged 18-30 years who had recovered from COVID-19. Sequencing was carried out using PBMCs or T cells enriched from blood (not recorded which). The CDR3 bases are TGTGCCAGCAGCCAAGAAAAGCCAGGGGAACATGGCTACACCTTC. Amino acids: CASSQEKPGEHGYTF.